A selection of T cell receptor beta chains follows, all from one sample in a study of shared clonotypes between healthy human individuals. Sequencing was performed with immunoSEQ multiplex PCR; in TCRdb, only in-frame clones are kept and a portion is missing. This sample has about 2.4 million clones; 93% occur once, and the top ten carry roughly 0.39%. The sample taken for sequencing was naive CD4+ T cells from PBMCs. All receptors derive from a man between 18 and 35 years old in good health. Some clones in this sample may be carry-over from other donors' samples. The CDR3 runs from the conserved cysteine through the conserved F or W. Each record gives: V gene, J gene, clone size, D gene, CDR3 protein, CDR3 DNA. D genes are given only for firm matches. The size field is filled for only some rows; it gives once, few, many or a size class.

V: TRBV6-5
J: TRBJ1-2
size: NA
D: NA
CDR3: CASSYAGPNYGYTF
DNA: TGTGCCAGCAGTTACGCGGGTCCTAACTATGGCTACACCTTC

V: TRBV5-1
J: TRBJ2-5
size: NA
D: TRBD2
CDR3: CASLGGTSGRQETQYF
DNA: TGCGCCAGCTTGGGAGGGACTAGCGGGAGGCAAGAGACCCAGTACTTC

V: TRBV10-3
J: TRBJ2-6
size: NA
D: NA
CDR3: CAISPDWDSGANVLTF
DNA: TGTGCCATCAGCCCCGACTGGGACTCTGGGGCCAACGTCCTGACTTTC

V: TRBV18
J: TRBJ2-3
size: NA
D: TRBD2
CDR3: CASSPSTSAITDTQYF
DNA: TGTGCCAGCTCACCCTCGACTAGCGCAATTACAGATACGCAGTATTTT

V: TRBV19
J: TRBJ1-1
size: few
D: NA
CDR3: CASRRNTEAFF
DNA: TGTGCCTCCCGAAGGAACACTGAAGCTTTCTTT

V: TRBV6-6
J: TRBJ2-5
size: NA
D: NA
CDR3: CASSVRSGETQYF
DNA: TGTGCCAGCAGCGTTAGGTCGGGGGAGACCCAGTACTTC

V: TRBV11-2
J: TRBJ2-1
size: NA
D: TRBD2
CDR3: CASSLAGGPSDEQFF
DNA: TGTGCCAGCAGCTTAGCGGGAGGGCCCTCGGATGAGCAGTTCTTC

V: TRBV2
J: TRBJ2-7
size: NA
D: TRBD1
CDR3: CASSEGGTGLGSEQYF
DNA: TGTGCCAGCAGTGAAGGCGGGACAGGTCTAGGTTCCGAGCAGTACTTC

V: TRBV19
J: TRBJ1-5
size: NA
D: TRBD1
CDR3: CASSPRGQGARQPQHF
DNA: TGTGCCAGTAGTCCAAGGGGACAGGGGGCAAGGCAGCCCCAGCATTTT

V: TRBV19
J: TRBJ2-2
size: NA
D: NA
CDR3: CASSPLERTGELFF
DNA: TGTGCCAGTAGTCCCCTTGAAAGAACCGGGGAGCTGTTTTTT

V: TRBV10-3
J: TRBJ2-7
size: NA
D: TRBD1
CDR3: CAISERGQASPEQYF
DNA: TGTGCCATCAGTGAGAGGGGGCAGGCAAGCCCCGAGCAGTACTTC

V: TRBV25-1
J: TRBJ1-4
size: NA
D: NA
CDR3: CASRKNEKLFF
DNA: TGTGCCAGCAGGAAGAATGAAAAACTGTTTTTT

V: TRBV5-1
J: TRBJ1-5
size: NA
D: TRBD1
CDR3: CASSLGVGQGYQPQHF
DNA: TGCGCCAGCAGCTTGGGGGTCGGACAGGGGTATCAGCCCCAGCATTTT

V: TRBV6-5
J: TRBJ1-2
size: NA
D: NA
CDR3: CASSYRERNYGYTF
DNA: TGTGCCAGCAGTTACCGGGAGAGGAACTATGGCTACACCTTC

V: TRBV5-4
J: TRBJ2-1
size: NA
D: NA
CDR3: CASRPLDGEQFF
DNA: TGTGCCAGCAGACCCCTAGACGGTGAGCAGTTCTTC

V: TRBV12-5
J: TRBJ2-1
size: NA
D: TRBD1
CDR3: CASGSGQGGGDEQFF
DNA: TGTGCTAGTGGCTCAGGACAGGGAGGTGGGGATGAGCAGTTCTTC

V: TRBV9
J: TRBJ2-1
size: NA
D: NA
CDR3: CATLADGSYNEQFF
DNA: TGTGCCACCCTAGCCGACGGTTCCTACAATGAGCAGTTCTTC

V: TRBV18
J: TRBJ1-5
size: NA
D: NA
CDR3: CASSPSGGNQPQHF
DNA: TGTGCCAGTTCACCATCTGGAGGGAATCAGCCCCAGCATTTT

V: TRBV5-4
J: TRBJ2-7
size: NA
D: TRBD2
CDR3: CASSMGLAGGYGQYF
DNA: TGTGCCAGCAGCATGGGACTAGCGGGAGGGTACGGGCAGTACTTC

V: TRBV7-9
J: TRBJ2-7
size: once
D: TRBD2
CDR3: CASSLGTSGTRQQYF
DNA: TGTGCCAGCAGCTTAGGGACTAGCGGGACTAGGCAGCAGTACTTC

V: TRBV7-2
J: TRBJ1-2
size: once
D: NA
CDR3: CASSLAGFQGGYTF
DNA: TGTGCCAGCAGCTTAGCGGGTTTCCAGGGGGGCTACACCTTC

V: TRBV2
J: TRBJ2-1
size: once
D: TRBD2
CDR3: CASSVLGASGYNEQFF
DNA: TGTGCCAGCAGTGTGCTAGGGGCTAGCGGGTACAATGAGCAGTTCTTC

V: TRBV4-2
J: TRBJ1-6
size: NA
D: TRBD1
CDR3: CASSQDRGGTGLSPLHF
DNA: TGTGCCAGCAGCCAAGATAGGGGTGGGACAGGGCTTTCACCCCTCCACTTT

V: TRBV28
J: TRBJ2-5
size: NA
D: TRBD1
CDR3: CASSLIWGTDLSETQYF
DNA: TGTGCCAGCAGTTTGATTTGGGGGACAGACCTTTCCGAGACCCAGTACTTC

V: TRBV5-1
J: TRBJ2-2
size: NA
D: NA
CDR3: CASSPGTSNTGELFF
DNA: TGCGCCAGCAGCCCCGGGACTTCGAACACCGGGGAGCTGTTTTTT

V: TRBV27
J: TRBJ2-3
size: NA
D: NA
CDR3: CASSWRGRGFHTQYF
DNA: TGTGCCAGCAGTTGGCGGGGGCGGGGATTTCATACGCAGTATTTT

V: TRBV5-8
J: TRBJ2-5
size: NA
D: TRBD2
CDR3: CASSLGSREGRLVTQYF
DNA: TGTGCCAGCAGCTTGGGGTCGCGGGAGGGCCGGTTAGTGACCCAGTACTTC

V: TRBV7-8
J: TRBJ2-3
size: NA
D: NA
CDR3: CASSLGAGSFTDTQYF
DNA: TGTGCCAGCAGCTTAGGGGCGGGATCATTCACAGATACGCAGTATTTT

V: TRBV5-1
J: TRBJ2-1
size: NA
D: NA
CDR3: CASSLEPGQAYNEQFF
DNA: TGCGCCAGCAGCTTGGAACCGGGCCAAGCCTACAATGAGCAGTTCTTC

V: TRBV9
J: TRBJ2-5
size: NA
D: TRBD2
CDR3: CASSVIAGAQETQYF
DNA: TGTGCCAGCAGCGTGATAGCGGGCGCACAAGAGACCCAGTACTTC

V: TRBV18
J: TRBJ2-6
size: NA
D: TRBD1
CDR3: CASSPQGALEGANVLTF
DNA: TGTGCCAGCTCACCACAGGGGGCTTTGGAAGGGGCCAACGTCCTGACTTTC

V: TRBV11-2
J: TRBJ1-2
size: NA
D: NA
CDR3: CASSLGDYGYTF
DNA: TGTGCCAGCAGCCTCGGGGACTATGGCTACACCTTC

V: TRBV6-1
J: TRBJ2-3
size: NA
D: NA
CDR3: CASSEGGGRITDTQYF
DNA: TGTGCCAGCAGTGAAGGGGGGGGCAGAATAACAGATACGCAGTATTTT

V: TRBV20-1
J: TRBJ2-3
size: NA
D: NA
CDR3: CSARRLDTQYF
DNA: TGCAGTGCTCGGAGGTTGGATACGCAGTATTTT

V: TRBV5-4
J: TRBJ1-2
size: NA
D: NA
CDR3: CASSLGQPGSGYTF
DNA: TGTGCCAGCAGCTTGGGACAGCCGGGTTCTGGCTACACCTTC

V: TRBV5-4
J: TRBJ2-4
size: NA
D: TRBD1
CDR3: CASSSTGTLNIQYF
DNA: TGTGCCAGCAGCTCGACAGGGACCCTAAACATTCAGTACTTC

V: TRBV19
J: TRBJ2-3
size: NA
D: TRBD1
CDR3: CASSMTGSTDTQYF
DNA: TGTGCCAGTAGTATGACAGGGAGCACAGATACGCAGTATTTT

V: TRBV7-2
J: TRBJ2-5
size: NA
D: NA
CDR3: CASSSTTQYF
DNA: TGTGCCAGCAGCTCCACGACCCAGTACTTC